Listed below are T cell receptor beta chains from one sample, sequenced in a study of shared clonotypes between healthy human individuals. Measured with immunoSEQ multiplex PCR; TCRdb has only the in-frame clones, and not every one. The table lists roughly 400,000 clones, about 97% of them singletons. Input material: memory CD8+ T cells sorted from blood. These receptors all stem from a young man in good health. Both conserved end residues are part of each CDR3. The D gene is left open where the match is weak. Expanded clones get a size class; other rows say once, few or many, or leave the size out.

CDR3nt: TGTGCCATCGCAAGGGGTGAGGTGTTGTTTGGCTCCTACGAGCAGTACTTC
CDR3aa: CAIARGEVLFGSYEQYF
abundance: -
j_gene: TRBJ2-7
d_gene: -
v_gene: TRBV10-3

CDR3nt: TGCAGCGACGACAGGGACTATGGCTACACCTTC
CDR3aa: CSDDRDYGYTF
abundance: -
j_gene: TRBJ1-2
d_gene: TRBD1
v_gene: TRBV29-1

CDR3nt: TGTGCCAGCAGCTCGGGGTTCACAGATACGCAGTATTTT
CDR3aa: CASSSGFTDTQYF
abundance: -
j_gene: TRBJ2-3
d_gene: -
v_gene: TRBV7-9

CDR3nt: TGTGCCAGCTCACCGCTCTCTGGGGAGCAGTTCTTC
CDR3aa: CASSPLSGEQFF
abundance: -
j_gene: TRBJ2-1
d_gene: -
v_gene: TRBV18

CDR3nt: TGTGCCAGCAGGCCCGTCAGGGCAGATTCACCCCTCCACTTT
CDR3aa: CASRPVRADSPLHF
abundance: once
j_gene: TRBJ1-6
d_gene: -
v_gene: TRBV7-9

CDR3nt: TGTGCCAGCAGTTACTCGATAGAGGGGCGCGAGCAGTACTTC
CDR3aa: CASSYSIEGREQYF
abundance: -
j_gene: TRBJ2-7
d_gene: -
v_gene: TRBV6-5

CDR3nt: TGTGCCAGCAGCGAGGCGGGTAACACCGGGGAGCTGTTTTTT
CDR3aa: CASSEAGNTGELFF
abundance: -
j_gene: TRBJ2-2
d_gene: -
v_gene: TRBV5-4

CDR3nt: TGTGCCAGTAGTATACTAGCGGATTATGAGCAGTTCTTC
CDR3aa: CASSILADYEQFF
abundance: -
j_gene: TRBJ2-1
d_gene: TRBD2
v_gene: TRBV19

CDR3nt: TGTGCCAGCAGTCAGACAGGGGCTGGAAACACCATATATTTT
CDR3aa: CASSQTGAGNTIYF
abundance: -
j_gene: TRBJ1-3
d_gene: TRBD1
v_gene: TRBV9

CDR3nt: TGTGCCAGCAGCGCATCTAGCGGGCCGACAGATACGCAGTATTTT
CDR3aa: CASSASSGPTDTQYF
abundance: once
j_gene: TRBJ2-3
d_gene: TRBD2
v_gene: TRBV7-6

CDR3nt: TGCGCCAGCAGCCTCGGACTCTACTACGAGCAGTACTTC
CDR3aa: CASSLGLYYEQYF
abundance: once
j_gene: TRBJ2-7
d_gene: -
v_gene: TRBV10-2

CDR3nt: TGTGCCAGCAGTTACTCCCTAGCGGGAGGGGGAATTAACCAGTACTTC
CDR3aa: CASSYSLAGGGINQYF
abundance: -
j_gene: TRBJ2-5
d_gene: TRBD2
v_gene: TRBV6-5

CDR3nt: TGTGCCACCAGCAGAGATGCCAGCGGGAACACCGGGGAGCTGTTTTTT
CDR3aa: CATSRDASGNTGELFF
abundance: -
j_gene: TRBJ2-2
d_gene: -
v_gene: TRBV15

CDR3nt: TGTGCCAGCGGTACAGGGGCAAACACCGGGGAGCTGTTTTTT
CDR3aa: CASGTGANTGELFF
abundance: -
j_gene: TRBJ2-2
d_gene: TRBD1
v_gene: TRBV7-3

CDR3nt: TGTGCCAGCAGTGGACAAGAGACCCAGTACTTC
CDR3aa: CASSGQETQYF
abundance: -
j_gene: TRBJ2-5
d_gene: -
v_gene: TRBV2

CDR3nt: TGCGCCAGCAGCTTTGGGGGTGCCAGCGATACGCAGTATTTT
CDR3aa: CASSFGGASDTQYF
abundance: -
j_gene: TRBJ2-3
d_gene: -
v_gene: TRBV5-1

CDR3nt: TGTGCCAGCAGTTTACCGGATAGGACAGGGAATGAGCAGTTCTTC
CDR3aa: CASSLPDRTGNEQFF
abundance: -
j_gene: TRBJ2-1
d_gene: TRBD1
v_gene: TRBV28

CDR3nt: TGCGCCTCATACCTCGGCGGGATGTCCCCCTACAATGAGCAGTTCTTC
CDR3aa: CASYLGGMSPYNEQFF
abundance: -
j_gene: TRBJ2-1
d_gene: -
v_gene: TRBV5-1

CDR3nt: TGTGCCAGCAGTGTAGCGGGAGATCTAGATGAGCAGTTCTTC
CDR3aa: CASSVAGDLDEQFF
abundance: once
j_gene: TRBJ2-1
d_gene: TRBD2
v_gene: TRBV6-4

CDR3nt: TGTGCCAGCAGTTTATACAGGGCGGACTGGGTGTCAACAGCTACGCAGTATTTT
CDR3aa: CASSLYRADWVSTATQYF
abundance: -
j_gene: TRBJ2-3
d_gene: -
v_gene: TRBV28

CDR3nt: TGTGCCAGCAGCTTCTTTGGGTCTCCTTACGAGCAGTACTTC
CDR3aa: CASSFFGSPYEQYF
abundance: -
j_gene: TRBJ2-7
d_gene: -
v_gene: TRBV5-6

CDR3nt: TGCGCCAGCGGGGACAGGGCGAACACCGGGGAGCTGTTTTTT
CDR3aa: CASGDRANTGELFF
abundance: -
j_gene: TRBJ2-2
d_gene: TRBD1
v_gene: TRBV5-1

CDR3nt: TGTGCCACCAGCGCCACCGGGGCTGGAAACACCATATATTTT
CDR3aa: CATSATGAGNTIYF
abundance: -
j_gene: TRBJ1-3
d_gene: -
v_gene: TRBV15

CDR3nt: TGTGCCAGCAGCGTAGCGGAAACTAACTATGGCTACACCTTC
CDR3aa: CASSVAETNYGYTF
abundance: -
j_gene: TRBJ1-2
d_gene: -
v_gene: TRBV9

CDR3nt: TGCGCCAGCAGCTTTGGACAGACGGGTGGCGGGGAGCTGTTTTTT
CDR3aa: CASSFGQTGGGELFF
abundance: -
j_gene: TRBJ2-2
d_gene: -
v_gene: TRBV5-1

CDR3nt: TGTGCCAGCAGGGGACTTTATGGCTACGAGCAGTACTTC
CDR3aa: CASRGLYGYEQYF
abundance: -
j_gene: TRBJ2-7
d_gene: -
v_gene: TRBV6-1

CDR3nt: TGTGCCACCAGCAGAGATCTGATTGGGACTAGCATAGATACGCAGTATTTT
CDR3aa: CATSRDLIGTSIDTQYF
abundance: -
j_gene: TRBJ2-3
d_gene: TRBD2
v_gene: TRBV15

CDR3nt: TGTGCCAGCAGGAGAGCGGGAAGCACAGATACGCAGTATTTT
CDR3aa: CASRRAGSTDTQYF
abundance: -
j_gene: TRBJ2-3
d_gene: TRBD2
v_gene: TRBV28

CDR3nt: TGTGCCAGCAGCTCGGGACTAGTCACAGATACGCAGTATTTT
CDR3aa: CASSSGLVTDTQYF
abundance: once
j_gene: TRBJ2-3
d_gene: TRBD2
v_gene: TRBV7-9

CDR3nt: TGTGCCAGCTCAACAGGGATTAATGAAAAACTGTTTTTT
CDR3aa: CASSTGINEKLFF
abundance: -
j_gene: TRBJ1-4
d_gene: -
v_gene: TRBV18

CDR3nt: TGTGCCAGCAGTTTCGGACTCTACAATGAGCAGTTCTTC
CDR3aa: CASSFGLYNEQFF
abundance: -
j_gene: TRBJ2-1
d_gene: -
v_gene: TRBV6-1

CDR3nt: TGCGCCAGCAGCTTAGAGGGAGACTATGGCTACACCTTC
CDR3aa: CASSLEGDYGYTF
abundance: -
j_gene: TRBJ1-2
d_gene: -
v_gene: TRBV5-1

CDR3nt: TGTGCCAGCAGTTCTACCTACAATGAGCAGTTCTTC
CDR3aa: CASSSTYNEQFF
abundance: -
j_gene: TRBJ2-1
d_gene: -
v_gene: TRBV28

CDR3nt: TGTGCCACCAGCAGAGATTGGGGGCCCGCTAATGAAAAACTGTTTTTT
CDR3aa: CATSRDWGPANEKLFF
abundance: -
j_gene: TRBJ1-4
d_gene: -
v_gene: TRBV15

CDR3nt: TGTGCCAGCAGGGGGACACCAACCTACGAGCAGTACTTC
CDR3aa: CASRGTPTYEQYF
abundance: -
j_gene: TRBJ2-7
d_gene: -
v_gene: TRBV28

CDR3nt: TGTGCCAGCAGCCAAGAAAGGACAGCCTACGAGCAGTACTTC
CDR3aa: CASSQERTAYEQYF
abundance: -
j_gene: TRBJ2-7
d_gene: -
v_gene: TRBV4-2

CDR3nt: TGTGCCAGCAGTTTAGTCAGGTATCAGCCCCAGCATTTT
CDR3aa: CASSLVRYQPQHF
abundance: -
j_gene: TRBJ1-5
d_gene: -
v_gene: TRBV28

CDR3nt: TGTGCCAGCAGCCCGGGACCGGGACACTCTCGTGCCACAGATACGCAGTATTTT
CDR3aa: CASSPGPGHSRATDTQYF
abundance: -
j_gene: TRBJ2-3
d_gene: -
v_gene: TRBV11-2

CDR3nt: TGCAGCGCCTCTCGGGGAGGGAAAGAGACCCAGTACTTC
CDR3aa: CSASRGGKETQYF
abundance: -
j_gene: TRBJ2-5
d_gene: TRBD2
v_gene: TRBV29-1

CDR3nt: TGTGCCAGCAGCTACGGACAGAGGGCATATAGCAATCAGCCCCAGCATTTT
CDR3aa: CASSYGQRAYSNQPQHF
abundance: -
j_gene: TRBJ1-5
d_gene: -
v_gene: TRBV28

CDR3nt: TGTGCCAGCAGCCAAGAGGGCCCCCCAGATACGCAGTATTTT
CDR3aa: CASSQEGPPDTQYF
abundance: -
j_gene: TRBJ2-3
d_gene: -
v_gene: TRBV14

CDR3nt: TGCGCCAGCAGCTTGGTACCCACCCCTTACAATGAGCAGTTCTTC
CDR3aa: CASSLVPTPYNEQFF
abundance: once
j_gene: TRBJ2-1
d_gene: -
v_gene: TRBV5-1

CDR3nt: TGTGCCAGCAGCTTAAGGAGACTTCGCACAGATACGCAGTATTTT
CDR3aa: CASSLRRLRTDTQYF
abundance: -
j_gene: TRBJ2-3
d_gene: -
v_gene: TRBV13

CDR3nt: TGTGCCAGCAGTTTGGGACCGACGAGTGAGACCCAGTACTTC
CDR3aa: CASSLGPTSETQYF
abundance: -
j_gene: TRBJ2-5
d_gene: -
v_gene: TRBV28